The rows below give T cell receptor beta chains drawn from one sample of a study of T cells in Graves' hyperthyroidism and ophthalmopathy. One entry per CDR3 protein results from TCRdb running MiXCR on the multiplex PCR reads. The sample records 350,000 to 500,000 distinct CDR3 sequences, about an eighth being singletons. The sequencing sample was made of blood. These receptors all come from a woman in her late teens or twenties with Graves' hyperthyroidism. Both conserved end residues are part of each CDR3. The order of the fields is J gene, V gene, D gene, clone size, CDR3 protein, CDR3 DNA. A D gene is named only where the DNA matches it firmly. Expanded clones are given a class, and other clones once, few, many or no size at all.

TRBJ1-1,TRBV4-2,TRBD1,.,CASSHGTGQTEAFF,TGTGCCAGCAGCCATGGGACAGGGCAGACTGAAGCTTTCTTT
TRBJ1-4,TRBV7-2,.,many,CASSFQGGGEKLFF,TGTGCCAGCAGCTTCCAGGGTGGCGGTGAAAAACTGTTTTTT
TRBJ2-7,TRBV13,.,few,CASSLSGGRIYEQYF,TGTGCCAGCAGCTTATCAGGTGGGCGAATATACGAGCAGTACTTC
TRBJ2-2,TRBV12-5,.,many,CASGWANTGELFF,TGTGCTAGTGGTTGGGCGAACACCGGGGAGCTGTTTTTT
TRBJ2-4,TRBV7-2,TRBD2,.,CASSLVPRELAKNIQYF,TGTGCCAGCAGCTTAGTTCCGCGGGAGCTAGCCAAAAACATTCAGTACTTC
TRBJ2-1,TRBV19,TRBD2,few,CASSGRLAGAYNEQFF,TGTGCCAGTAGTGGCAGACTAGCGGGGGCCTACAATGAGCAGTTCTTC
TRBJ1-3,TRBV19,.,.,CASSISAYSGNTIYF,TGTGCCAGTAGTATATCGGCTTACTCTGGAAACACCATATATTTT
TRBJ1-1,TRBV7-2,.,many,CASSLGVLNTEAFF,TGTGCCAGCAGCTTAGGGGTTTTGAACACTGAAGCTTTCTTT
TRBJ1-4,TRBV11-2,.,many,CASSLDEEKLFF,TGTGCCAGCAGCTTGGATGAAGAAAAACTGTTTTTT
TRBJ2-7,TRBV12-3/TRBV12-4,TRBD2,many,CASSLLGRDEQYF,TGTGCCAGCAGTTTGTTAGGGAGGGACGAGCAGTACTTC
TRBJ2-3,TRBV19,.,few,CASSLQYSGQGETDTQYF,TGTGCCAGTAGTCTCCAATATAGCGGGCAGGGGGAAACAGATACGCAGTATTTT
TRBJ1-1,TRBV12-3/TRBV12-4,TRBD1,many,CASSRGRGQNTEAFF,TGTGCCAGCAGTCGGGGGAGGGGGCAGAACACTGAAGCTTTCTTT
TRBJ2-3,TRBV19,TRBD2,.,CATRLAGTDTQYF,TGTGCCACCAGACTAGCGGGAACAGATACGCAGTATTTT
TRBJ2-2,TRBV12-3/TRBV12-4,TRBD2,many,CASSPGLAGAHIPPTNTGELFF,TGTGCCAGCAGCCCCGGACTAGCGGGAGCCCATATACCCCCAACAAACACCGGGGAGCTGTTTTTT
TRBJ2-4,TRBV6-2/TRBV6-3,.,many,CASTNDENLAKNIQYF,TGTGCCAGCACGAACGACGAGAACCTAGCCAAAAACATTCAGTACTTC
TRBJ2-1,TRBV28,TRBD2,few,CASRDGGVDEQFF,TGTGCCAGCAGGGACGGGGGGGTCGATGAGCAGTTCTTC
TRBJ2-1,TRBV6-1,.,many,CASSQRGGFSYNEQFF,TGTGCCAGCAGCCAGCGCGGAGGCTTCTCCTACAATGAGCAGTTCTTC
TRBJ1-1,TRBV7-9,.,many,CASSRRTEQNTEAFF,TGTGCCAGCAGCAGGAGGACGGAACAGAACACTGAAGCTTTCTTT
TRBJ2-1,TRBV19,TRBD1,.,CASSTLGQGHNEQFF,TGTGCCAGTAGTACGTTAGGACAGGGCCACAATGAGCAGTTCTTC
TRBJ1-1,TRBV3-1,TRBD1,many,CASSQVGQGSEAFF,TGTGCCAGCAGCCAAGTCGGACAGGGCTCTGAAGCTTTCTTT
TRBJ1-5,TRBV6-1,.,many,CASSEALGAQPQHF,TGTGCCAGCAGTGAAGCGTTGGGGGCCCAGCCCCAGCATTTT
TRBJ2-2,TRBV4-1,TRBD1,few,CASSQEGYRTGNTGELFF,TGCGCCAGCAGCCAAGAAGGTTATCGGACAGGGAACACCGGGGAGCTGTTTTTT
TRBJ2-7,TRBV3-1,.,many,CASSQGLHSYEQYF,TGTGCCAGCAGCCAGGGCCTCCACTCCTACGAGCAGTACTTC
TRBJ1-1,TRBV27,.,many,CASRRFNTEAFF,TGTGCCAGCAGGAGATTCAACACTGAAGCTTTCTTT
TRBJ2-7,TRBV20-1,TRBD2,few,CSARDSGTYAYEQYF,TGCAGTGCTAGAGATAGCGGGACATACGCCTACGAGCAGTACTTC
TRBJ2-7,TRBV20-1,.,many,CSARTSGRRSSYEQYF,TGCAGTGCTAGAACCAGCGGGCGAAGGAGCTCCTACGAGCAGTACTTC
TRBJ1-5,TRBV28,.,.,CASSLLGHQPQHF,TGTGCCAGCAGTTTATTGGGGCATCAGCCCCAGCATTTT
TRBJ1-3,TRBV12-3/TRBV12-4,TRBD1,many,CASSSGTGRIGNTIYF,TGTGCCAGCAGTTCCGGGACAGGGCGAATTGGAAACACCATATATTTT
TRBJ1-2,TRBV28,.,many,CASSFPLRNDGYTF,TGTGCCAGCAGTTTCCCCCTGAGAAACGATGGCTACACCTTC
TRBJ1-4,TRBV7-2,.,.,CASSLAPGSEKLFF,TGTGCCAGCAGCTTAGCTCCGGGATCCGAAAAACTGTTTTTT
TRBJ1-1,TRBV29-1,.,few,CSVVALYGSAFF,TGCAGCGTTGTCGCGTTGTATGGGAGCGCTTTCTTT
TRBJ1-1,TRBV4-1,.,.,CAARINLNTEAFF,TGCGCCGCAAGAATCAATCTGAACACTGAAGCTTTCTTT
TRBJ1-1,TRBV30,.,many,CAWSVDVNTEAFF,TGTGCCTGGAGTGTGGACGTAAACACTGAAGCTTTCTTT